The 12 T cell receptor beta chains in this list originate from one sample, sequenced in a study of beta chain features in type 1 diabetes. Study outcomes and limitations: Moderate yet significant TCRB CDR3 shortening was seen in Type 1 diabetes patients in all four CD4+ subsets.

Since all of the isolated RNA was reverse transcribed, expressed TCRB transcripts were what got sequenced. Some clones are missing from TCRdb's copy, which holds only in-frame ones; the method was immunoSEQ multiplex PCR. The sample yields hundreds of thousands of clones, around 9% seen once. The antigens for these receptors are not known. The sample comprised central memory CD4+ T cells from blood. The origin of the receptors is a man between 25 and 39 years old with type 1 diabetes.

The chain employs TRBV29-1 and TRBJ2-7; D may be TRBD1 (6 bases). Germline loops: CDR1 SQVTM, CDR2 ANQGSEA. V lost 7 bases, J lost 2 bases, and 9 bases lay in between. The CDR3 is 11 residues long. In DNA form, the CDR3 reads TGCAGCGCCGGACAGACCTACGAGCAGTACTTC. It is translated as CSAGQTYEQYF.

The chain combines TRBV15 with TRBJ1-1, with D hard to call. The CDR3 is 13 residues long. The V end was cut by 0 bases, the J end by 5 bases, with 7 bases between. CDR1 and CDR2 (germline): LNHNV, YYDKDF (reference sequence). The CDR3 loop is CATSREEATEAFF. In nucleotides, the CDR3 is TGTGCCACCAGCAGAGAAGAAGCGACTGAAGCTTTCTTT.

V usage is TRBV6-6 and J usage is TRBJ2-4; the D is unclear. The V end lost 4 bases, the J end lost 0 bases, and 13 bases lay between the germline ends. CDR3 size: 16 residues. From germline, CDR1 is MNHNY and CDR2 SVGAGI (reference sequence). The CDR3 loop is CASSSTAYLAKNIQYF. CDR3 DNA sequence: TGTGCCAGCAGTTCCACAGCTTATCTAGCCAAAAACATTCAGTACTTC.

This chain connects TRBV2 to TRBJ2-3; D is possibly TRBD1 or TRBD2 (6 bases each). With 4 bases removed from V and 1 base from J, the gap between germline ends came to 15 bases. CDR1 and CDR2 from the germline V gene are SNHLY and FYNNEI. This CDR3 region has 16 residues. The CDR3 DNA reads as TGTGCCAGCAGTGGGGTGACGGGGGCCGGCACAGATACGCAGTATTTT. Translating gives CASSGVTGAGTDTQYF. The variable domain in full, completed from reference TRBV2 and TRBJ2-3, reads EPEVTQTPSHQVTQMGQEVILRCVPISNHLYFYWYRQILGQKVEFLVSFYNNEISEKSEIFDDQFSVERPDGSNFTLKIRSTKLEDSAMYFCASSGVTGAGTDTQYFGPGTRLTVL.

V gene TRBV6-5 combines with J gene TRBJ1-2, with TRBD1 matching 7 bases. This CDR3 is 12 amino acids long. Germline trimming cut 4 bases from V and 5 bases from J; bases unmatched to any gene: 1. Germline V gene lookup returns CDR1 MNHEY and CDR2 SVGAGI. CDR3 in DNA: TGTGCCAGCAGTTGGGGACAGTATGGCTACACCTTC. Translating gives CASSWGQYGYTF.

This rearrangement joins TRBV28 to TRBJ2-4; either TRBD1 or TRBD2 may fit D (5 bases each). The CDR3 covers 12 residues. Germline CDR1 and CDR2: MDHEN and SYDVKM. The V end was cut by 2 bases, the J end by 8 bases, with 7 bases between. The CDR3 DNA follows: TGTGCCAGCAGTTTAGGGACGGACATTCAGTACTTC. Translated: CASSLGTDIQYF. Filled out from reference TRBV28 and TRBJ2-4, the complete variable domain reads DVKVTQSSRYLVKRTGEKVFLECVQDMDHENMFWYRQDPGLGLRLIYFSYDVKMKEKGDIPEGYSVSREKKERFSLILESASTNQTSMYLCASSLGTDIQYFGAGTRLSVL.

CDR3 nucleotide sequence: TGTGCCAGCAGTTCACTAGCGGGGGGCCTCTACAATGAGCAGTTCTTC. Translated: CASSSLAGGLYNEQFF. The J gene is TRBJ2-1, the V gene TRBV6-5; 12 positions agree with TRBD2. Germline CDR1 and CDR2: MNHEY and SVGAGI. The CDR3 runs 16 residues. J was trimmed by 3 bases and V by 4 bases; bases with no gene match: 4.

This clone appeared many times. The V and J genes are TRBV18 and TRBJ2-6; D is unresolved. V was shortened by 1 base and J by 5 bases, with 0 bases between the two germline ends. The germline CDR1 and CDR2 sequences are KGHSH and LQKENI. The CDR3 is made up of 12 amino acids. The CDR3 protein is CASSPRANVLTF. The CDR3 DNA reads as TGTGCCAGCTCACCACGGGCCAACGTCCTGACTTTC.

This clone was recorded a few times. The chain has TRBV28 and TRBJ1-5, with TRBD1 as a possible D gene (5 bases). The ends were cut back, 5 bases at V and 6 bases at J, with 14 bases in the middle. The germline gives CDR1 MDHEN, CDR2 SYDVKM. The CDR3 runs to 14 residues. CDR3 DNA sequence: TGTGCCAGCAGTCGGCCGAGCCAGGGTCAGCCCCAGCATTTT. Translation gives CASSRPSQGQPQHF.

The chain employs TRBV7-9 and TRBJ2-7; no firm D call. Trimming stripped 5 bases from V and 7 bases from J, with 12 bases between. In germline, CDR1 is SEHNR, CDR2 FQNEAQ (reference sequence). CDR3 length equals 12 residues. The CDR3 loop is CASSRTHGEQYF. CDR3 nucleotides: TGTGCCAGCAGCCGCACGCACGGGGAGCAGTACTTC.

This clone was detected a few times. The chain links TRBV7-2 to TRBJ2-7, with D perhaps matching TRBD1 or TRBD2 (5 bases each). Germline CDR1 and CDR2: SGHTA and FQGNSA. CDR3 length: 14 amino acids. V was shortened by 4 bases and J by 7 bases, with 17 bases between the two germline ends. CDR3 sequence reads: CASSWGTGVREQYF. The CDR3, as DNA: TGTGCCAGCAGCTGGGGGACCGGGGTAAGGGAGCAGTACTTC.

Note on this clone: The sample contains more than one DNA sequence encoding this CDR3. CDR3 residues: CASSPHTGELFF. The CDR3 DNA reads as TGTGCCAGCAGCCCGCATACCGGGGAGCTGTTTTTT. The J gene is TRBJ2-2, the V gene TRBV9; D remains unclear. Trimming pared 4 bases from V and 5 bases from J, leaving 6 bases between. The CDR3 is 12 residues long. In germline, CDR1 is SGDLS, CDR2 YYNGEE.